Below are 22 T cell receptor beta chains sequenced from a single sample in a study of T cell responses to AZD1222 COVID-19 vaccine. The table came from immunoSEQ multiplex PCR; TCRdb's copy has only in-frame clones and leaves some out. The table includes some 86,000 clones, about 91% detected once. The source was peripheral blood, collected on day 0 of AZD1222 vaccination. The receptors shown here come from an adult in good health.

In nucleotides, the CDR3 is TGTGCCAGCAGTGGGGGACTGTCCTATACGCAGTATTTT. It is translated as CASSGGLSYTQYF. The chain uses TRBV2 and TRBJ2-3, with a possible D match to TRBD2 (6 bases). Between the trimmed V and J ends, which lost 4 bases and 7 bases, there was a span of 12 bases. The CDR3 runs to 13 residues. Germline V gene sequence: CDR1 SNHLY, CDR2 FYNNEI.

This chain connects TRBV2 to TRBJ2-1; 8 bases match TRBD2. Germline V gives CDR1 SNHLY, CDR2 FYNNEI. Trimming removed 7 bases from V and 3 bases from J; junction bases left unmatched: 2. CDR3 length: 13 residues. The CDR3 reads CASTGGGYNEQFF. DNA for the CDR3: TGTGCCAGCACGGGAGGGGGCTACAATGAGCAGTTCTTC.

The chain combines TRBV6-5 with TRBJ2-7; 7 positions match TRBD2. Germline values: CDR1 MNHEY, CDR2 SVGAGI. CDR3 size: 15 residues. The V and J ends lost 2 bases and 2 bases, in that order; junction bases with no gene match: 6. As DNA, the CDR3 is TGTGCCAGCAGTTACCTGGGAGGGCCACCCTACGAGCAGTACTTC. Translated: CASSYLGGPPYEQYF.

The genes are TRBV6-2 or TRBV6-3 and TRBJ2-5, with a possible D match to TRBD2 (6 bases). V lost 5 bases and J lost 4, with 17 bases in between. Per the germline V gene, CDR1 is MNHEY and CDR2 is SVGEGT. There are 15 residues in the CDR3. The CDR3 loop reads CASSDPSAMGETQYF. CDR3 DNA: TGTGCCAGCAGTGACCCTAGCGCAATGGGAGAGACCCAGTACTTC.

The chain is built from TRBV28 and TRBJ1-5, with 12 bases that match TRBD1. V was clipped by 5 bases and J by 6 bases; unmatched bases: 8. This CDR3 is 16 amino acids long. The V gene's germline CDR1 is MDHEN and CDR2 SYDVKM. The CDR3 sequence: CASSPVGQGAPQPQHF. CDR3 nucleotides: TGTGCCAGCAGTCCCGTGGGACAGGGGGCCCCTCAGCCCCAGCATTTT.

This chain joins TRBV28 and TRBJ2-7; 10 nucleotides agree with TRBD1. Germline V gives CDR1 MDHEN, CDR2 SYDVKM. The ends lost 7 bases at V and 5 bases at J; junction bases unmatched: 11. This CDR3 has 15 residues. The CDR3 DNA is TGTGCCAGCAACGTTCAGGGACAGGGGACCCACGAGCAGTACTTC. It yields the protein CASNVQGQGTHEQYF.

DNA for the CDR3: TGTGCCAGCATTGGACTAGTAATCTCCGGTGAGCAGTTCTTC. It translates to CASIGLVISGEQFF. The rearrangement joins TRBV2 to TRBJ2-1, with 7 bases lining up with TRBD2. The ends lost 7 bases at V and 9 bases at J; junction bases unmatched: 12. Germline CDR1 and CDR2: SNHLY and FYNNEI. This CDR3 comprises 14 residues. The full variable domain, with the rest looked up from reference TRBV2 and TRBJ2-1, is EPEVTQTPSHQVTQMGQEVILRCVPISNHLYFYWYRQILGQKVEFLVSFYNNEISEKSEIFDDQFSVERPDGSNFTLKIRSTKLEDSAMYFCASIGLVISGEQFFGPGTRLTVL.

The V call is TRBV6-4, the J call TRBJ1-6, with D possibly being TRBD1 (6 bases). The V gene lost 3 bases and the J gene lost 8 bases, with 8 bases spanning the gap. The germline V gene encodes CDR1 MRHNA and CDR2 SNTAGT. This CDR3 spans 13 amino acids. This CDR3 is CASSEQGDSPLHF. The CDR3 coding sequence is TGTGCCAGCAGTGAACAGGGTGATTCACCCCTCCACTTT.

V usage is TRBV27 and J usage is TRBJ2-4; D possibly corresponds to TRBD1 (6 bases). The CDR3 contains 14 residues. Germline V gene sequence: CDR1 MNHEY, CDR2 SMNVEV (reference sequence). The V and J ends lost 2 bases and 5 bases respectively, with 10 bases between them. CDR3 region: CASSLQGSENIQYF. The CDR3 DNA reads as TGTGCCAGCAGTTTACAGGGGTCGGAAAACATTCAGTACTTC.

This rearrangement joins TRBV7-3 to TRBJ2-5; the match to TRBD2 covers 11 bases. Germline trimming cut 6 bases from V and 5 bases from J; bases unmatched to any gene: 5. The CDR3 runs 14 residues. Germline values: CDR1 SGHTA, CDR2 FQGTGA. The CDR3 region has the DNA TGTGCCAGCAGTTATAGCGGGAGGGCGGAGACCCAGTACTTC. The encoded protein is CASSYSGRAETQYF. Using reference TRBV7-3 and TRBJ2-5 for the parts outside the CDR3, the full variable domain is GAGVSQTPSNKVTEKGKYVELRCDPISGHTALYWYRQSLGQGPEFLIYFQGTGAADDSGLPNDRFFAVRPEGSVSTLKIQRTERGDSAVYLCASSYSGRAETQYFGPGTRLLVL.

This chain links TRBV30 with TRBJ2-7, with 10 bases that match TRBD1. V lost 1 base, J lost 5 bases, and 5 bases stayed unmatched. CDR1 is GTSNPN, CDR2 SVGIG, per germline (reference sequence). This CDR3 has 14 residues. The CDR3 sequence is CAWSGGTGVNEQYF. The CDR3 DNA is TGTGCCTGGAGTGGAGGGACAGGGGTGAACGAGCAGTACTTC.

This chain joins TRBV9 and TRBJ1-1; possibly TRBD1 for D (5 bases). Germline V gene sequence: CDR1 SGDLS, CDR2 YYNGEE. The CDR3 runs to 13 residues. Trimming pared 4 bases from V and 7 bases from J, leaving 14 bases between. CDR3 amino acids: CASSRIRGNEAFF. DNA for the CDR3: TGTGCCAGCAGCCGCATCCGGGGGAATGAAGCTTTCTTT.

The chain uses TRBV5-3 and TRBJ2-3, with 11 bases matching TRBD1. TRBV5-3 is an open reading frame whose function is uncertain. The CDR3 length is 17 residues. With 2 bases clipped from V and 10 bases from J, the junction kept 15 bases outside the gene matches. The CDR3 DNA reads as TGTGCCAGAAGCTTACCGGACAGGGGGCTCGTTCACCCCCCGCAGTATTTT. It is translated as CARSLPDRGLVHPPQYF.

The chain has TRBV28 and TRBJ2-1, with a weak D call TRBD1 (5 bases). The V gene lost 5 bases and the J gene lost 7 bases, with 6 bases spanning the gap. The CDR3 sequence is 11 residues long. Germline V gene sequence: CDR1 MDHEN, CDR2 SYDVKM. The CDR3: CASSNRNEQFF. In DNA, the CDR3 is TGTGCCAGCAGTAACAGGAATGAGCAGTTCTTC.

This chain connects TRBV2 to TRBJ2-1; 7 nucleotides agree with TRBD2. Germline loops: CDR1 SNHLY, CDR2 FYNNEI. V dropped 4 bases and J dropped 7; count of bases not matched to a gene: 4. The CDR3 is 13 residues long. The CDR3 region has the DNA TGTGCCAGCAGTGGTCGGGGAGGGAATGAGCAGTTCTTC. Protein product: CASSGRGGNEQFF.

The rearrangement uses TRBV2 and TRBJ1-6, with D unclear. The CDR3 extends over 10 amino acids. Trimming took 4 bases from V and 15 from J, leaving 7 bases between them. Germline V CDR1 and CDR2: SNHLY, FYNNEI. CDR3 DNA: TGTGCCAGCAGTGGACTCCGCCTCCACTTT. Translated: CASSGLRLHF.

V usage is TRBV14 and J usage is TRBJ2-7, with TRBD2 identical over 7 bases. The V gene end was trimmed by 4 bases and the J gene end by 1 base; junction bases not matched to a gene: 7. This CDR3 has 15 residues. CDR1 and CDR2 (germline): SGHDN, FVKESK. The CDR3 loop is CASSLFSSGSYEQYF. The DNA for the CDR3 is TGTGCCAGCAGCCTATTTTCTAGCGGATCCTACGAGCAGTACTTC.

J is TRBJ1-2 and V is TRBV6-1, with TRBD1 as a possible D gene (5 bases). The germline CDR1 and CDR2 sequences are MNHNS and SASEGT. V was clipped by 2 bases and J by 7 bases, with 14 bases between them. The length of the CDR3 is 14 residues. This CDR3 reads CASSEIPGVGGYTF. Written as DNA, the CDR3 is TGTGCCAGCAGTGAAATCCCGGGGGTGGGTGGCTACACCTTC.

The rearrangement uses TRBV29-1 and TRBJ1-1; no firm D call. V lost 6 bases, J lost 5 bases, and 16 bases lay in between. Per germline, CDR1 SQVTM and CDR2 ANQGSEA. The CDR3 has 13 amino acids. CDR3 in amino acids: CSVNRALLTEAFF. The CDR3 DNA is TGCAGCGTAAACCGGGCCCTCTTGACTGAAGCTTTCTTT.

The chain has TRBV4-3 and TRBJ2-2, with 8 bases lining up with TRBD2. The CDR3 consists of 16 residues. Germline V lookup: CDR1 LGHNA, CDR2 YSLEER. V trimming: 1 base; J trimming: 1 base; junction bases outside the gene matches: 2. CDR3 nucleotide sequence: TGCGCCAGCAGCCAAGGACTAGCGAAGAACACCGGGGAGCTGTTTTTT. Its protein is CASSQGLAKNTGELFF.

CDR3 bases: TGCGCCAGCAGCTTGAGCCTAGCGGGAGTGGAGACCCAGTACTTC. Protein: CASSLSLAGVETQYF. The chain carries TRBV5-1 and TRBJ2-5; 10 nucleotides agree with TRBD2. The CDR3 spans 15 residues. Germline V gene sequence: CDR1 SGHRS, CDR2 YFSETQ. V lost 1 base to trimming and J lost 5 bases; unmatched junction nucleotides: 5.

V gene TRBV19 combines with J gene TRBJ1-2; TRBD1 is a possible D gene (5 bases). From germline, CDR1 is LNHDA and CDR2 SQIVND (reference sequence). V was pared by 4 bases and J by 7 bases, with 19 bases between. CDR3 size: 15 residues. In DNA form, the CDR3 reads TGTGCCAGTAGTACTCACCCCGTCGGGGGGGGTGGCTACACCTTC. Its protein product is CASSTHPVGGGGYTF.